The 18 T cell receptor beta chains in this list originate from one sample, sequenced in a study of cytomegalovirus exposure and HLA in healthy donors. A multiplex PCR was run with 60 Vbeta primers and 13 Jbeta primers. The method was immunoSEQ multiplex PCR; TCRdb's version includes in-frame clones alone and lacks a portion of them. The sample has some 200,000 clones, 80% seen once. Source material: PBMCs. The receptors originated from a boy between 5 and 17 years old in good health and CMV-seronegative.

The genes are TRBV10-2 and TRBJ1-1; D is undetermined. CDR1 is WSHSY and CDR2 is SAAADI in the germline V gene. This CDR3 spans 13 amino acids. Trimming removed 8 bases at V and 4 bases at J, with 14 bases between. For the CDR3, the DNA is TGCGCCAGCCTCGGCTTTCTAGGCACTGAAGCTTTCTTT. This sequence encodes CASLGFLGTEAFF.

The DNA for the CDR3 is TGTGCCAGTAGTATAAGGACAGGGAATCAGTATGGCTACACCTTC. Amino acid sequence: CASSIRTGNQYGYTF. V is TRBV19 and J is TRBJ1-2, with 8 positions matching TRBD1. After removal of 2 bases from V and 5 bases from J, the junction contained 7 bases not matched to a gene. The length of the CDR3 is 15 residues. CDR1 and CDR2 from the germline V gene are LNHDA and SQIVND (reference sequence).

The chain combines TRBV11-2 with TRBJ2-7; 12 positions match TRBD2. V gave up 5 bases and J gave up 4 bases; unmatched junction bases: 3. The CDR3 spans 14 residues. The germline V gene has CDR1 SGHAT and CDR2 FQNNGV. Written as DNA, the CDR3 is TGTGCCAGCAGCGAGACTAGCGGGAGTTACGAGCAGTACTTC. The encoded protein is CASSETSGSYEQYF.

The chain couples TRBV5-1 to TRBJ2-7; D perhaps matches TRBD2 (6 bases). The germline V gene encodes CDR1 SGHRS and CDR2 YFSETQ. With 2 bases removed from V and 4 bases from J, the gap between germline ends came to 7 bases. The CDR3 contains 12 residues. CDR3 DNA: TGCGCCAGCAGCTTCGGGGGATACGAGCAGTACTTC. Translation gives CASSFGGYEQYF.

The genes are TRBV30 and TRBJ1-2, with 8 bases aligning to TRBD1. J lost 5 bases, V lost 5 bases, and 10 bases had no gene match. The CDR3 is 14 amino acids. Germline CDR1 reads GTSNPN; CDR2 reads SVGIG (reference sequence). CDR3 loop: CAWLDRDRMYGYTF. In nucleotides, the CDR3 is TGTGCCTGGTTGGACCGGGACAGGATGTATGGCTACACCTTC.

There are a few counts of this clone. V and J are TRBV30 and TRBJ2-7, with TRBD2 matching over 7 bases. Germline lookup yields CDR1 GTSNPN and CDR2 SVGIG (reference sequence). V lost 2 bases, J lost 3 bases, and 4 bases stayed unmatched. The CDR3 runs 13 residues. CDR3 residues: CAWSRGRGYEQYF. The CDR3 DNA reads TGTGCCTGGAGTCGAGGGAGGGGCTACGAGCAGTACTTC.

This rearrangement joins TRBV27 to TRBJ1-6; tentatively, D is TRBD1 (5 bases). V lost 7 bases and J lost 14, with 18 bases in between. Per the germline V gene, CDR1 is MNHEY and CDR2 is SMNVEV (reference sequence). CDR3 size: 13 residues. The CDR3 DNA is TGTGCCAGCACCCTCGCGGGGGGAAAAACCCTCCACTTT. This sequence encodes CASTLAGGKTLHF.

The chain uses TRBV25-1 and TRBJ1-5, with TRBD1 identical over 8 bases. The V gene end was trimmed by 0 bases and the J gene end by 7 bases; junction bases not matched to a gene: 11. The CDR3 loop spans 17 amino acids. From germline, CDR1 is MGHDK and CDR2 SYGVNS. CDR3 sequence reads: CASSEYWVTGEEQPQHF. CDR3 nucleotide sequence: TGTGCCAGCAGTGAATACTGGGTGACAGGGGAGGAGCAGCCCCAGCATTTT.

The rearrangement joins TRBV11-2 to TRBJ2-1, with D unclear. Germline CDR1 and CDR2: SGHAT and FQNNGV. V dropped 0 bases and J dropped 16 bases, with 13 bases sitting between them. This CDR3 has 12 residues. CDR3 in DNA: TGTGCCAGCAGCTTAGAGTTGCGCGCACGTTTCTTC. This gives the protein CASSLELRARFF.

In DNA, the CDR3 is TGTGCCACCAACAAGGGGTCGGCTGGCTACACCTTC. This encodes CATNKGSAGYTF. This chain uses TRBV7-2 with TRBJ1-2, with a weak D call TRBD1 (5 bases). Germline assignment: CDR1 SGHTA and CDR2 FQGNSA. Trimming took 10 bases from V and 7 from J, leaving 16 bases between them. The CDR3 spans 12 residues. Full variable domain (rest looked up from reference TRBV7-2 and TRBJ1-2): GAGVSQSPSNKVTEKGKDVELRCDPISGHTALYWYRQSLGQGLEFLIYFQGNSAPDKSGLPSDRFSAERTGGSVSTLTIQRTQQEDSAVYLCATNKGSAGYTFGSGTRLTVV.

This sequence joins TRBV27 and TRBJ2-2; D might be TRBD1 (5 bases). Trimming removed 7 bases from V and 4 bases from J, with 7 bases in between. The CDR3 loop spans 12 amino acids. CDR1 and CDR2 from the germline V gene are MNHEY and SMNVEV (reference sequence). The CDR3 sequence: CASIGVTGELFF. DNA of the CDR3: TGTGCCAGCATAGGGGTCACCGGGGAGCTGTTTTTT.

The rearrangement links TRBV7-9 to TRBJ1-1; possible D gene TRBD1, 5 bases. The CDR3 covers 14 residues. Trimming removed 4 bases from V and 5 bases from J, with 14 bases in between. Germline CDR1 and CDR2: SEHNR and FQNEAQ (reference sequence). CDR3 loop: CASSWGRSGTEAFF. CDR3 DNA: TGTGCCAGCAGCTGGGGGAGGTCGGGGACTGAAGCTTTCTTT.

The rearrangement joins TRBV10-3 to TRBJ1-2; 7 bases fit TRBD1. With 0 bases clipped from V and 2 bases from J, the junction kept 9 bases outside the gene matches. Germline CDR1 and CDR2: ENHRY and SYGVKD. The CDR3 is made up of 17 amino acids. CDR3 residues: CAISESTEGQANYGYTF. The CDR3 nucleotides are TGTGCCATCAGTGAGTCGACGGAAGGACAGGCGAACTATGGCTACACCTTC.

The V and J genes are TRBV18 and TRBJ1-6; TRBD1 is a possible D gene (6 bases). This CDR3 comprises 16 residues. V dropped 3 bases and J dropped 8 bases, with 17 bases sitting between them. Germline lookup yields CDR1 KGHSH and CDR2 LQKENI. This CDR3 is CASSPLDRGLYSPLHF. The CDR3 nucleotides are TGTGCCAGCTCACCTCTGGACAGAGGCCTTTATTCACCCCTCCACTTT.

The genes are TRBV29-1 and TRBJ1-1; TRBD1 matches 7 bases. Germline V gene data show CDR1 as SQVTM and CDR2 as ANQGSEA. This CDR3 is built from 17 residues. The V and J ends lost 6 bases and 0 bases, in that order; junction bases with no gene match: 16. The CDR3 sequence: CSVRPTRTGPMNTEAFF. The DNA for the CDR3 is TGCAGCGTGAGACCAACCCGGACAGGCCCTATGAACACTGAAGCTTTCTTT.

This clone showed up just once. This chain connects TRBV21-1 to TRBJ2-7; the table's D call of TRBD2 was not tested on the DNA. TRBV21-1 is marked as a pseudogene. The CDR3 has 11 residues. CDR3 coding DNA: TGTGCCAGCAGGTCGGGAGACGAGCAGTACTTC. Protein: CASRSGDEQYF.

The chain combines TRBV11-1 with TRBJ2-7, with TRBD2 identical over 8 bases. This CDR3 comprises 15 residues. After removal of 5 bases from V and 2 bases from J, the junction contained 8 bases not matched to a gene. Germline V gene data show CDR1 as SGHAT and CDR2 as FQDESV (reference sequence). CDR3 amino acids: CASSLAPGGTYEQYF. The DNA for the CDR3 is TGTGCCAGCAGCCTTGCACCGGGGGGGACCTACGAGCAGTACTTC.

V is TRBV18 and J is TRBJ1-4, with TRBD1 matching 10 bases. Trimming cost V 6 bases and J 7 bases; bases outside gene matches: 8. The CDR3 has 15 amino acids. CDR1 is KGHSH and CDR2 is LQKENI in the germline V gene. CDR3 amino acids: CASSPGTGVSEKLFF. In DNA form, the CDR3 reads TGTGCCAGCTCGCCCGGGACAGGGGTTAGTGAAAAACTGTTTTTT.